The clone carrying this T cell receptor beta chain has more than one count but fewer than ten. At one boundary the junction diverges from the germline segment, which might be a read error. This entry is derived from a study of blood T cell repertoires in COVID-19. The CDR3 loop spans 13 amino acids. Per germline, CDR1 SSHAT and CDR2 FNYEAQ (reference sequence). The assay was immunoSEQ multiplex PCR, and TCRdb's table has in-frame clones only and misses some. This repertoire shows roughly 250,000 clones, about 88% found once; its top ten account for 1.5% to 2%. This TCR came from a woman aged 45 to 65 who had recovered from COVID-19. Sequencing used PBMCs or T cells enriched from blood (not recorded which). The chain employs TRBV7-7 and TRBJ2-7; D unresolved. The CDR3 loop reads CASSSGREREQYF. The DNA for the CDR3 is TGTGCTAGCAGCTCCGGCCGCGAGAGGGAGCAGTACTTC. The full variable domain, completed using reference TRBV7-7 and TRBJ2-7, is GAGVSQSPRYKVTKRGQDVTLRCDPISSHATLYWYQQALGQGPEFLTYFNYEAQPDKSGLPSDRFSAERPEGSISTLTIQRTEQRDSAMYRCASSSGREREQYFGPGTRLTVT.